This T cell receptor (beta chain) was retrieved from a study of cytomegalovirus exposure and HLA in healthy donors (dated 2017 in TCRdb). General notes on the study: According to an earlier analysis of 550 to 750 of the donors, roughly 180 million T cells yielded roughly 110 million unique TCR beta sequences and less than 300 Gb of sequence data. A later analysis re-examined previously published TCR beta repertoires from 610 or so donors and added high-resolution HLA genotyping to investigate patterns of TCR occurrence. Because of strong linkage in the cohort, five DR-DQ haplotypes were treated as single units for association and clustering. A separate validation cohort of 100 to 150 different subjects was used in addition to the 666-subject first cohort. All discovery cohort repertoires had been generated on a single sequencing platform. A later genetic analysis took genome-wide SNP genotypes for about 55% of the roughly 700 donors and used that subset as a discovery cohort. The study combined high-throughput TCR immunosequencing, statistical association of individual TCRs with disease status, and machine learning to predict cytomegalovirus infection status. Typing coverage varied by locus: about 620-630 donors for A, B, C, DRB1 and DQB1; 500 to 550 for DQA1; over 600 for DPA1; roughly 450 for DPB1. The study aimed to test whether signatures of past pathogen exposure could be identified by cataloging public T cell receptors. An earlier analysis of a few hundred of the donors applied high-throughput TCR beta sequencing to assess whether each TCR beta V gene segment acted as functional or pseudogenic. Alongside the repertoire data, information on donor age, sex, ethnicity and CMV serostatus was compiled. An early release that covered roughly 600 HLA-typed donors contained approximately 300 gigabases of sequencing data and roughly 84 million unique TCR sequences. Using immunosequencing, the study profiled T cell repertoires from around 680 subjects and related those repertoires to cytomegalovirus serostatus. The later analysis used no new phenotypic data to find candidate immune exposures, relying instead on TCR beta sequences and their occurrence across donors. Among a few hundred genotyped donors of the cohort, an average of around 240,000 unique TCR beta nucleotide sequences were sequenced per donor, approximately 20% of them non-productive. Class I and class II HLA loci were covered by the typing at four-digit resolution. Among the roughly 400 genotyped donors, more than 70% belonged to the genetic ancestry cluster associated with self-reported Caucasian donors. Findings and caveats that apply to the study as a whole: In a later analysis, the rate of TCR association differed among HLA loci, with DRB1 alleles having the most associated TCRs and HLA-C alleles having the fewest. CMV serostatus was the only immune exposure information available for the cohort. A cluster of highly shared sequence variants was judged likely to represent a technical artifact of the sequencing pipeline. When HLA alleles, especially DR and DQ, strongly co-occurred, attributing TCR associations to individual alleles was difficult. This cohort had only TCR beta chains sequenced, and the lack of alpha or paired-chain data limited which features could be detected. Sequencing depth was assumed to be roughly uniform across donors in the presence/absence analyses, though that assumption may not hold. A later analysis reported that several top co-occurrence clusters appeared linked to parvovirus B19, influenza, CMV and Epstein-Barr virus. Three of the identified cytomegalovirus-associated TCR beta chains were confirmed in vitro to be specific for cytomegalovirus antigens. The study gave a list of 150 to 200 TCR beta chains associated with cytomegalovirus. A later analysis associated 16,951 TCR beta sequences with specific HLA alleles at a false discovery rate of 0.05. A further reported finding was that TCR beta sequences accurately predicted the HLA-A and HLA-B alleles for most subjects in the first cohort. Cytomegalovirus status was reported to be diagnosed by the classifier with high specificity and sensitivity in both the original and validation cohorts. According to the authors, the approach could potentially be generalized to other disease states and immunological phenotypes. In a later genetic analysis, fewer N-insertions in productive TCRs were reported among donors in an Asian-associated ancestry cluster than the roughly 700-donor mean. Across donors, most TCR sequences were observed very rarely, whereas some public TCRs were present in many individuals. Some IMGT-functional V segments, including TRBV6-2 and TRBV6-3, could not be distinguished by the 87-base-pair reads and were therefore excluded. Because HLA typing was unavailable for some donors at each locus, only the typed subset was used in association tests. Broadly in line with IMGT annotations, most TCR beta V segments showed up in productive rearrangements about 87% or about 30% of the time in an earlier analysis of some 590 of the donors. Most CMV-associated TCR beta chains appeared to be HLA-restricted in a later analysis, and the HLA associations seemed to be driven largely by CMV exposure. Compared with equally common non-associated chains, HLA-associated TCR beta chains in a later analysis were more clonally expanded and had lower generation probabilities. Linkage disequilibrium might explain the correlated functional status among segregating V segments, but an unknown experimental factor could not be excluded. Because counts were too low, under 20 rarely observed V segments, including chromosome 9 orphons, were left out of the earlier analysis of about 620 of the donors. In a later genetic analysis, a missense DCLRE1C variant was associated with V-gene and J-gene trimming of TCR beta chains, and the association was replicated in an independent cohort.

In total, more than 500 healthy bone marrow donors made up the cohort. Cohort members were all nominally healthy when sampled, although unrecorded immune exposures were likely present. The donor tested CMV seronegative and was one of the 352 seronegative cohort members. Every donor gave a peripheral blood sample, and the peripheral blood mononuclear cells from that sample were used for TCR beta sequencing. The Qiagen DNeasy Blood Extraction Kit was used to extract genomic DNA from the blood cell samples. Germline trimming amounts to 5 bases on V and 0 bases on J, with 8 as the count of junction bases outside the gene matches. The CDR3, from cysteine to phenylalanine, totals 16 residues. Kept here is only the CDR3 DNA, which spans 48 bases and is read in frame from base 1. The germline V gene encodes CDR1 SGHTA and CDR2 FQGTGA. With regard to this clone: It has no known antigen specificity. No base quality values were provided; no much bigger clone lies one nucleotide off.

The library came from the immunoSEQ multiplex PCR assay. For the multiplex PCR, a mixture combining 60 forward primers for TCR Vbeta segments and 13 reverse primers for TCR Jbeta segments was used. Amplification of the CDR3 region of rearranged TCR beta genes was performed with a multiplex PCR assay on genomic DNA. On the Illumina HiSeq System, the amplified TCR beta libraries were sequenced as 87-base-pair reads. As for how the authors treated the data: A later analysis tallied 75 million to 85 million unique TCR beta chains across the 640 or so repertoires, and about 10 million of those chains were shared by two or more donors. Raw reads were error-corrected and collapsed into unique sequences with a nearest-neighbor algorithm that merged closely related sequences to remove PCR and sequencing errors. To assign V, D and J gene segments, CDR3 sequences were aligned to IMGT reference sequences. For a sequence to be retained, at least a six-nucleotide match to both a V gene segment and a J gene segment was required. A rearrangement counted as productive if the CDR3 had no stop codons and remained in frame with V and J, and every other rearrangement counted as non-productive. CDR3 was defined by IMGT convention, running from the second conserved V-encoded cysteine to the conserved J-encoded phenylalanine. The earlier analysis of about 640 of the donors excluded any sequence lacking an unambiguous match to a single V gene segment. An earlier analysis of several hundred of the donors called V segments functional above 56.7% productive rearrangements and segregating when the between-donor standard deviation exceeded 5%. A statistical classification framework was built for diagnosing cytomegalovirus status from the catalog of TCR beta chain sequences. V and J gene assignment, in a later analysis, came from comparing TCR nucleotide sequences with IMGT/GENE-DB human TR gene sequences. In a later analysis, CDR3 sequences and most-parsimonious VDJ recombination scenarios were assigned using the TCRdist pipeline. In a later analysis, each TCR beta chain was defined by its CDR3 amino acid sequence together with its V-gene family, and reads without a unique V-gene family were excluded. In a later analysis, fewer than 650 highly shared, low-generation-probability nucleotide sequences were removed to address suspected cross-contamination and a sequencing artifact. For each public chain, a later analysis derived a clonal expansion index from normalized ranks of inferred template counts within each repertoire. In a later analysis, generation probabilities were computed using a VDJ recombination model fitted to out-of-frame rearrangements, and the results were checked against IGoR. In a later analysis, hypergeometric tests were used to score TCR-TCR, TCR-HLA and TCR-CMV co-occurrence, with a repertoire-size bias correction applied to TCR pairs. A later analysis estimated false discovery rates by permuting HLA or CMV assignments 20 times. In a later analysis, co-occurring TCRs were grouped with DBSCAN, and TCRdist sequence similarity was added when clustering was performed within HLA-allele-positive subsets. For co-occurrence clustering, repertoires with fewer than 30,000 or more than 120,000 public chains were excluded, along with several repertoires with anomalous nucleotide sharing. TCRdb holds this immuneACCESS table with in-frame rearrangements only. Some clones are missing; in checked studies, unresolved V genes explain under half, and the rest has no known cause. V and J calls and clone size come straight from that table; D and trimming were deduced from the DNA. This sample is represented by over 100,000 clones; around 76% of them were singletons. The top ten clones comprise roughly 7.2% of the sample.

The specimen sequenced was PBMCs. Recombination linked TRBV7-3 to TRBJ2-3; 7 bases in the junction line up with TRBD1. The sequence was collected from a male donor in good health and CMV-seronegative. The DNA is as follows: TGTGCCAGCAGCACGGGGACAGTTAGTAGCACAGATACGCAGTATTTT. Protein translation: CASSTGTVSSTDTQYF.